This T cell receptor beta chain was sequenced for a study of metastatic and nonmetastatic thyroid tumors. Study-level information: Blood and tumor or nodule tissue repertoires from malignant and benign thyroid patients were compared. Study-level findings and limits: Significantly higher TCR beta diversity was reportedly seen in malignant thyroid tumors than benign nodules, in blood and tumor.

In the original workflow: For papillary thyroid cancer, a distant-metastasis classifier was constructed from CDR3 differences observed across clinicopathological groups. MiXCR reprocessed the PCR reads for TCRdb. The V and J calls, along with clone size, are taken from TCRdb and not from the paper's own processing. The table has around 46,000 clones, around 20% seen once. This clone was observed many times. The antigen remains unidentified. No patient received treatment before thyroid surgery. The CDR3 spans 14 residues. Trimming took 0 bases from V and 10 from J, leaving 15 bases between them. CDR1 is MGHRA, CDR2 YSYEKL, per germline.

This sequence joins TRBV4-1 and TRBJ1-1; D may be TRBD1 (6 bases). Sequencing was performed on blood. The receptor comes from a male donor with papillary thyroid cancer or a benign thyroid nodule (not recorded which). Some clones in this sample may be carry-over from other donors' samples. The chain's CDR3 is CASSQEIPTGRAFF. For the CDR3, the DNA is TGCGCCAGCAGCCAAGAGATCCCTACAGGGAGAGCTTTCTTT.